The present entry profiles one T cell receptor (beta chain) with its context. Per the authors' pipeline: Reference gene primer amplification gave estimated nucleated cell counts. Libraries were prepared by immunoSEQ multiplex PCR; TCRdb keeps only in-frame clonotypes and omits some of them. V and J calls plus clone size are reproduced from that table; the DNA served to infer D and trimming. The sample has more than 95,000 clones, approximately 90% seen once. V was clipped by 4 bases and J by 2 bases, with 6 bases between them. The CDR3 has 11 residues. The germline V gene has CDR1 SQVTM and CDR2 ANQGSEA. The source of the sample is a study of blood T cell repertoires in COVID-19.

The chain combines TRBV29-1 with TRBJ2-7; possible D gene TRBD1, 5 bases. What was sequenced was peripheral blood. The TCR was taken from a man aged 45-60 years with acute or convalescent COVID-19. The CDR3 bases are TGCAGCGTTGGACAGACCTACGAGCAGTACTTC. It is translated as CSVGQTYEQYF.